The rows below give T cell receptor beta chains drawn from one sample of a study of T-cell reconstitution after alpha-beta-depleted transplantation in children. From the PCR reads, TCRdb called clonotypes with MiXCR, one entry per CDR3 protein. The repertoire holds about 250,000 distinct CDR3 sequences, with 20% to 30% as singletons. Sequenced here: PBMCs, mostly from graft donor cells, sampled 360 days after TCRalphabeta/CD19-depleted stem cell transplant. The receptors stem from a female patient aged 2-15 years who had a stem cell transplant for congenital amegakaryocytic thrombocytopenia, so the T cells may come from the graft donor. Both conserved end residues are part of each CDR3. D genes are given only for firm matches. Clone size is shown for a subset of rows, as once, few, many or a class of expanded clone.

TRBJ2-7 - - TRBV7-2 TGTGCCAGCAGCTTAACCGCAGGCTCCTACGAGCAGTACTTC CASSLTAGSYEQYF
TRBJ2-5 - - TRBV29-1 TGCAGCGTCGCATCCCAAGGGACCGGGACCCAGTACTTC CSVASQGTGTQYF
TRBJ2-7 - TRBD1 TRBV5-5 TGTGCCAGCAGCTTGTCGGGACAGGTGGTCGAGCAGTACTTC CASSLSGQVVEQYF
TRBJ2-1 - - TRBV7-9 TGTGCCAGCAGCTTAAAAGGACCTATTTCCCGTGAGCAGTTCTTC CASSLKGPISREQFF
TRBJ2-7 - TRBD1 TRBV7-8 TGTGCCAGCAGCCCAGCCGACAGGGGTTCCTACGAGCAGTACTTC CASSPADRGSYEQYF
TRBJ1-1 - - TRBV10-3 TGTGCCATCACGGGGACACCGAACACTGAAGCTTTCTTT CAITGTPNTEAFF
TRBJ1-1 - - TRBV5-1 TGCGCCAGCAGCCCCTTACCCTCGGGGACATTTGACACTGAAGCTTTCTTT CASSPLPSGTFDTEAFF
TRBJ2-3 - - TRBV20-1 TGCAGTGCTAGGTCACCGGGACCTTATAGAGATACGCAGTATTTT CSARSPGPYRDTQYF
TRBJ2-7 - - TRBV6-2/TRBV6-3 TGTGCCAGCAGACCTCCCGCAGAATACGAGCAGTACTTC CASRPPAEYEQYF
TRBJ2-2 few - TRBV7-9 TGTGCCAGCCTCGGCCTCGGGGAGCTGTTTTTT CASLGLGELFF
TRBJ2-7 - TRBD2 TRBV24-1 TGTGCCACCAGTGATTTGTCCCCTAGCGGGAGTGAAGAGCAGTACTTC CATSDLSPSGSEEQYF
TRBJ1-2 few - TRBV12-3/TRBV12-4 TGTGCCAGCAGTGCCCAGGGGAGTTATGGCTACACCTTC CASSAQGSYGYTF
TRBJ1-4 few TRBD1 TRBV7-2 TGTGCCAGCAGCGCCTACAGGGGAGTAAGTGAAAAACTGTTTTTT CASSAYRGVSEKLFF
TRBJ2-1 - - TRBV12-3/TRBV12-4 TGTGCCAGCCAAAGGAGGGGGAGCCTTGACAATGAGCAGTTCTTC CASQRRGSLDNEQFF
TRBJ2-3 few - TRBV5-4 TGTGCCAGCAGCTTGTTGGGGGCCTCGCAGTATTTT CASSLLGASQYF
TRBJ1-1 once - TRBV28 TGTGCCAGCAGGTATCGCCGGGACGAACGGACTGAAGCTTTCTTT CASRYRRDERTEAFF
TRBJ2-3 - - TRBV3-1 TGTGCCAGCAGCCATCCTTATCGCACAGATACGCAGTATTTT CASSHPYRTDTQYF
TRBJ2-4 once TRBD2 TRBV20-1 TGCAGTGCTGGACTAGCGGGAGCCAAAAACATTCAGTACTTC CSAGLAGAKNIQYF
TRBJ2-3 - - TRBV6-2/TRBV6-3 TGTGCCAGCAGTTACCCCCTAGCTGGGCATGGTACAGATACGCAGTATTTT CASSYPLAGHGTDTQYF
TRBJ2-1 - TRBD2 TRBV6-2/TRBV6-3 TGTGCCAGCAGTTACTCTACTAGCGGAGAGCTCTCCTACAATGAGCAGTTCTTC CASSYSTSGELSYNEQFF
TRBJ2-6 few TRBD1 TRBV3-1 TGTGCCAGCAGCCAAGTAATACGACAGGGGGCCACCTCTGGGGCCAACGTCCTGACTTTC CASSQVIRQGATSGANVLTF
TRBJ2-5 - - TRBV4-2 TGTGCCAGCAGCCAACCGGGAGCCATTTCAGAGACCCAGTACTTC CASSQPGAISETQYF
TRBJ1-2 - - TRBV5-1 TGCGCCAGCAGCTTGGGGAACATAAGGACGGATGGCTACACCTTC CASSLGNIRTDGYTF
TRBJ1-1 many TRBD1 TRBV29-1 TGCAGCGTTGTGGGACAGGGGTTAAACACTGAAGCTTTCTTT CSVVGQGLNTEAFF